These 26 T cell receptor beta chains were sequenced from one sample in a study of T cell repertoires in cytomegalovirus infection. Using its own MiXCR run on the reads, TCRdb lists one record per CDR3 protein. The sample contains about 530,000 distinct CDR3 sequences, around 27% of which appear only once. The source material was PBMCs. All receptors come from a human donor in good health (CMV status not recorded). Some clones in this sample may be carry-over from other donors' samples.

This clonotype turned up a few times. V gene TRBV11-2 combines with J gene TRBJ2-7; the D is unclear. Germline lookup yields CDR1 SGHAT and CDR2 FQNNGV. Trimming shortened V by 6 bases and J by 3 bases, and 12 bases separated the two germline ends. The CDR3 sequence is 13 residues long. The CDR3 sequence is CASSIGILYEQYV. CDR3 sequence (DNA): TGTGCCAGCAGTATAGGGATCCTCTACGAGCAGTACGTC.

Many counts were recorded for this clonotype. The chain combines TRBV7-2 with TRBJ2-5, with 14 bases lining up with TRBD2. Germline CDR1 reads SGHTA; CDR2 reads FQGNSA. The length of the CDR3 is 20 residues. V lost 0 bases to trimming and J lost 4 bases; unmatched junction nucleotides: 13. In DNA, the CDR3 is TGTGCCAGCAGCTTAGCGCCTTCGACTAGCGGGAGGGCCCGCCGAGAGACCCAGTACTTC. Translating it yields CASSLAPSTSGRARRETQYF.

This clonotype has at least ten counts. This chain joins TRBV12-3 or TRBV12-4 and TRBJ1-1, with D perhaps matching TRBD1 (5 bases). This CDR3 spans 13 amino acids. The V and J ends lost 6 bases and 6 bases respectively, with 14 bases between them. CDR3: CASRQEVRAEAFF. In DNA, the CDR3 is TGTGCCAGCAGACAGGAGGTTCGCGCTGAAGCTTTCTTT.

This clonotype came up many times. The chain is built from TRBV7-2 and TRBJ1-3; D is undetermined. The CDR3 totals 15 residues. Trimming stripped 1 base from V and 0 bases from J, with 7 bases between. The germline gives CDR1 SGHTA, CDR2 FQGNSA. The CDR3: CASSLGLISGNTIYF. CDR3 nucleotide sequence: TGTGCCAGCAGCTTAGGGCTGATCTCTGGAAACACCATATATTTT.

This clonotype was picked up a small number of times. The chain's CDR3 is CASSSGQDGYTF. CDR3 in DNA: TGTGCCAGCAGTTCAGGGCAGGATGGCTACACCTTC. The V gene is TRBV28, the J gene TRBJ1-2; a weak D match, TRBD1 (5 bases). Germline CDR1 is MDHEN and CDR2 is SYDVKM. The V and J ends lost 4 bases and 6 bases respectively, with 9 bases between them. The CDR3 loop spans 12 amino acids.

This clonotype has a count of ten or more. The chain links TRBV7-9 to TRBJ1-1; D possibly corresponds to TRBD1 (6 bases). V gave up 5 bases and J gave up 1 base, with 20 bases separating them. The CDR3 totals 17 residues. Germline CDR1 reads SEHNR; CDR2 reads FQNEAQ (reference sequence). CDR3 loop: CASSTPRDTTRNTEAFF. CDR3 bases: TGTGCCAGCAGCACACCCCGGGACACAACAAGGAACACTGAAGCTTTCTTT.

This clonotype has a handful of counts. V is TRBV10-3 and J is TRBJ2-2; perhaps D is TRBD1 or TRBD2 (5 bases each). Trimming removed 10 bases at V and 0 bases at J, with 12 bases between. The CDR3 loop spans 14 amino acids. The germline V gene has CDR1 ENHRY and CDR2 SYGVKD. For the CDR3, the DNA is TGTGCCACCGCCGGGGCGGCGAACACCGGGGAGCTGTTTTTT. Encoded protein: CATAGAANTGELFF.

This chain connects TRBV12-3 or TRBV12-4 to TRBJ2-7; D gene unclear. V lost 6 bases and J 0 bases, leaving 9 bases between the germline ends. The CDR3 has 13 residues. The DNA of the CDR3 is TGTGCCAGCAGGAAATGGGGCTCCTACGAGCAGTACGTC. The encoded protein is CASRKWGSYEQYV.

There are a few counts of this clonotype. CDR3 nucleotides: TGTGCCAGCAGCCCCATATCGGGAAGCACAGATACGCAGTATTTT. Translation gives CASSPISGSTDTQYF. The V call is TRBV11-2, the J call TRBJ2-3, with D perhaps matching TRBD2 (5 bases). The V gene lost 5 bases and the J gene lost 0 bases, with 12 bases spanning the gap. This CDR3 comprises 15 residues. CDR1 is SGHAT and CDR2 is FQNNGV in the germline V gene.

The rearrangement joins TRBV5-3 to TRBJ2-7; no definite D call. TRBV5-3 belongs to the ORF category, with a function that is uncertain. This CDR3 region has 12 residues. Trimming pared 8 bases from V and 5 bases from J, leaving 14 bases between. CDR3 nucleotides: TGTGCCAGCAGCGCAGACGCCAACGAGCAGTACTTC. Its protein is CASSADANEQYF.

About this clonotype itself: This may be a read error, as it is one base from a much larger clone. In DNA, the CDR3 is TGTGCCAGCAGGGGGACAGGAGGATCTCTTTATGGCTACACCTTC. This encodes CASRGTGGSLYGYTF. This chain links TRBV6-5 with TRBJ1-2; 8 nucleotides line up with TRBD1. The CDR3 runs to 15 residues. The germline V gene has CDR1 MNHEY and CDR2 SVGAGI. J gave up 5 bases and V 6 bases, and 11 bases lay outside the gene matches.

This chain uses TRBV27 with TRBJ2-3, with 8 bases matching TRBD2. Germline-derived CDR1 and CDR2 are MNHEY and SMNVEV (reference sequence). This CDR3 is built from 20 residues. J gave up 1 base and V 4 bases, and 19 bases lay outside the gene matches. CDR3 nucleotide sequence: TGTGCCAGCAGTTCGCTGTGGGCGGGAGGACGTAGGAGGGGCACAGATACGCAGTATTTT. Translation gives CASSSLWAGGRRRGTDTQYF.

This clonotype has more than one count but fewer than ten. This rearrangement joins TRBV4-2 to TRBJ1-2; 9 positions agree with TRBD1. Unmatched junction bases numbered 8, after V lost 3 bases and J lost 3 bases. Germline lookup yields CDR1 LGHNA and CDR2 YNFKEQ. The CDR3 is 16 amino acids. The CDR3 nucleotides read TGTGCCAGCAGCCAGATTGGACAGGGGTTGGACTATGGCTACACCTTC. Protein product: CASSQIGQGLDYGYTF.

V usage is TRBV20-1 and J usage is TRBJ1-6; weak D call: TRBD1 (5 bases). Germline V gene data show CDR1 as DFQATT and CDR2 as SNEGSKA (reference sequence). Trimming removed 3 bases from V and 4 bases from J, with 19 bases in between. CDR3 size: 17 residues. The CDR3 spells CSASRPMTAYYNSPLHF. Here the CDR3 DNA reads TGCAGTGCTAGCCGACCAATGACAGCTTATTATAATTCACCCCTCCACTTT.

Here the CDR3 DNA reads TGTGCCAGCACCCAGGGGCAGGACTTATTTCAGCCCCAGCATTTT. Translating it yields CASTQGQDLFQPQHF. The V call is TRBV5-6, the J call TRBJ1-5, with D possibly being TRBD1 (6 bases). The V end was cut by 6 bases, the J end by 6 bases, with 19 bases between. The CDR3 covers 15 residues. Germline assignment: CDR1 SGHDT and CDR2 YYEEEE.

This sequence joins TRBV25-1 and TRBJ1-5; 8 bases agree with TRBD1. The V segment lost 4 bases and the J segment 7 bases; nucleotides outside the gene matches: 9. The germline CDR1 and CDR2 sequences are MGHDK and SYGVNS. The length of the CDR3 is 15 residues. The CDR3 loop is CASSAADRAGQPQHF. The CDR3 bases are TGTGCCAGCAGTGCCGCGGACAGGGCAGGGCAGCCCCAGCATTTT.

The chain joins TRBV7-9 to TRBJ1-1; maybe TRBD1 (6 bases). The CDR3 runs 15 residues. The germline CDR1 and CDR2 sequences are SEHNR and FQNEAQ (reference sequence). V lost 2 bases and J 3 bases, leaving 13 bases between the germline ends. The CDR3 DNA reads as TGTGCCAGCAGCTTACTACAGGGCCTCGACACTGAAGCTTTCTTT. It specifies CASSLLQGLDTEAFF. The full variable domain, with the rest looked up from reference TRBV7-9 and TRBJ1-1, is DTGVSQNPRHKITKRGQNVTFRCDPISEHNRLYWYRQTLGQGPEFLTYFQNEAQLEKSRLLSDRFSAERPKGSFSTLEIQRTEQGDSAMYLCASSLLQGLDTEAFFGQGTRLTVV.

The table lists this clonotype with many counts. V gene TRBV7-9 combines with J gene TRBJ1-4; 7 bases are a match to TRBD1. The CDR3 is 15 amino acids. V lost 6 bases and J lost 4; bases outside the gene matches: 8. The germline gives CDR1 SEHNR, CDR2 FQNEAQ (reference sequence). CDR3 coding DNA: TGTGCCAGCAGGCCCGGGACAGCCGATAATGAAAAACTGTTTTTT. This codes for CASRPGTADNEKLFF.

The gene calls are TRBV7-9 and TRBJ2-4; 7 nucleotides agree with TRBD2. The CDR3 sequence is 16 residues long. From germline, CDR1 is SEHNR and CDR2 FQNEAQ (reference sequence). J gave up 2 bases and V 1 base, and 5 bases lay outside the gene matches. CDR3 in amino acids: CASSLGGRRTKNIQYF. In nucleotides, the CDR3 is TGTGCCAGCAGCTTAGGCGGGAGAAGAACCAAAAACATTCAGTACTTC.

CDR3 in DNA: TGTGCCAGCAGTTCTACGTCTATGACAATCCCGGGAACGAACACCGGGGAGCTGTTTTTT. Protein product: CASSSTSMTIPGTNTGELFF. The chain carries TRBV12-3 or TRBV12-4 and TRBJ2-2; D is perhaps TRBD2 (5 bases). V was clipped by 4 bases and J by 0 bases, with 24 bases between them. The CDR3 totals 20 residues.

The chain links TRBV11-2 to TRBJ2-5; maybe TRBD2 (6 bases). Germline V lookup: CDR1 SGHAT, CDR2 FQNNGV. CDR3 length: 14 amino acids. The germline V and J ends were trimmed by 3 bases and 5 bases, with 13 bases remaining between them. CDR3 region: CASSFQGGWETQYF. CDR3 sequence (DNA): TGTGCCAGCAGCTTCCAGGGAGGCTGGGAGACCCAGTACTTC.

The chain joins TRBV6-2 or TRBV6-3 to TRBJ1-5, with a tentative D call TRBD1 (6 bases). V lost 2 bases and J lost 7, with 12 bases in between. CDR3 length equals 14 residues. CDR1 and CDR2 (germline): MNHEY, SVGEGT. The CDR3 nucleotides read TGTGCCAGCAGTTACCTGGGGGCTTGGCAGCCCCAGCATTTT. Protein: CASSYLGAWQPQHF.

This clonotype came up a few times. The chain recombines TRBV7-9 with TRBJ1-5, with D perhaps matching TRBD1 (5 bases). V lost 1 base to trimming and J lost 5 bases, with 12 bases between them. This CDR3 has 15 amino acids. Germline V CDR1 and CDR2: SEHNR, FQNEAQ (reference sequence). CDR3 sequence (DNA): TGTGCCAGCAGCTTAGGGGGGTTTGTCGATCAGCCCCAGCATTTT. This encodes CASSLGGFVDQPQHF.

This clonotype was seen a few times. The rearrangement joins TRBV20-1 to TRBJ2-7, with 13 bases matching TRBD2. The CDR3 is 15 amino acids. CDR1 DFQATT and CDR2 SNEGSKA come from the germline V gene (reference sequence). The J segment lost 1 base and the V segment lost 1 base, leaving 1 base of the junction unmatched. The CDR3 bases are TGCAGTGCTAGAGGGACTAGCGGGAGATCCTACGAGCAGTACTTC. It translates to CSARGTSGRSYEQYF.

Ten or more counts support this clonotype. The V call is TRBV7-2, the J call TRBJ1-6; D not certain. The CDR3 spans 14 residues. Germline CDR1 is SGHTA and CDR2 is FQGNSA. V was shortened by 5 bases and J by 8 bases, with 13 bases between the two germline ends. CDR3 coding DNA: TGTGCCAGCAGCCGAACGGGGAGCGATTCACCCCTCCACTTT. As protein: CASSRTGSDSPLHF.

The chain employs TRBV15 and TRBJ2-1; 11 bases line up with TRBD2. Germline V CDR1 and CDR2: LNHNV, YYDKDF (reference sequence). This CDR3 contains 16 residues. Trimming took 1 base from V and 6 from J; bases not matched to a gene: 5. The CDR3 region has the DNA TGTGCCACCAGCAGAGGGGGGACTAGCGGTTCCAATGAGCAGTTCTTC. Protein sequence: CATSRGGTSGSNEQFF. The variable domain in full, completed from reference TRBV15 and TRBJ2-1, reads DAMVIQNPRYQVTQFGKPVTLSCSQTLNHNVMYWYQQKSSQAPKLLFHYYDKDFNNEADTPDNFQSRRPNTSFCFLDIRSPGLGDTAMYLCATSRGGTSGSNEQFFGPGTRLTVL.